What follows is one T cell receptor (beta chain) and its context. The table came from immunoSEQ multiplex PCR; TCRdb's copy has only in-frame clones and leaves some out. The data hold more than 45,000 clones, with 91% observed a single time. This sample stems from a study of graft-versus-host responses after intestinal transplantation. Study information: Transplant recipients had multivisceral, liver-intestinal, or isolated intestinal grafts.

The CDR3 sequence is 14 residues long. Germline V gives CDR1 MNHEY, CDR2 SVGAGI. J lost 9 bases, V lost 0 bases, and 5 bases had no gene match. This material consisted of PBMCs, taken roughly 120 days after intestinal transplantation. J is TRBJ2-4 and V is TRBV6-5; TRBD1 matches at 7 bases. This TCR came from a human patient who received an intestinal transplant, so some T cells may come from the graft donor. The CDR3 spells CASSYSTGTGIQYF. The CDR3 DNA reads as TGTGCCAGCAGTTACTCGACAGGGACCGGCATTCAGTACTTC.